Below, one TCR beta chain is given with its context. Looked up from germline, CDR1 is KGHSH and CDR2 is LQKENI. Trimming took 0 bases from V and 1 from J, leaving 18 bases between them. The CDR3 is made up of 18 amino acids. Repertoires were generated with immunoSEQ multiplex PCR, while TCRdb's copy carries only in-frame clones and drops some. Here the sample spans about 35,000 clones, roughly 85% being singletons. This sample was included in a study of radiotherapy plus CTLA-4 blockade in lung cancer. J is TRBJ1-1 and V is TRBV18; D possibly corresponds to TRBD1 (6 bases). The TCR comes from a human donor with non-small cell lung cancer who had stable disease on radiotherapy plus ipilimumab. The starting material was peripheral blood, obtained from a patient treated with radiotherapy plus ipilimumab. The CDR3 DNA reads as TGTGCCAGCTCACCACCGACTGGGGGCGTAGGGGGGAACACTGAAGCTTTCTTT. It encodes CASSPPTGGVGGNTEAFF.